Listed below are T cell receptor beta chains from one sample, sequenced in a study of CD8 T cells in ankylosing spondylitis. TCRdb processed the 5' RACE reads anew with MiXCR; each CDR3 protein has one entry. The sample carries fewer than 550,000 distinct CDR3 sequences, about 5.2% recorded once. The sequenced sample consisted of blood, either unsorted or a sorted T cell fraction (not recorded which). These receptor sequences come from a male donor with ankylosing spondylitis. CDR3s include the opening cysteine and the closing phenylalanine or tryptophan. D genes are given only for firm matches. Only part of the rows carry a size: once, few, many, or a class if the clone is expanded.

clone_size: many; j_call: TRBJ2-7; v_call: TRBV5-8; d_call: TRBD1; cdr3_aa: CASSSDRGVVTYEQYF; cdr3_nt: TGTGCCAGCAGCTCGGACAGGGGTGTCGTAACCTACGAGCAGTACTTC
clone_size: many; j_call: TRBJ1-2; v_call: TRBV4-3; d_call: .; cdr3_aa: CASSQVLEVALYGYTF; cdr3_nt: TGCGCCAGCAGCCAAGTTCTGGAAGTCGCCCTCTATGGCTACACCTTC
clone_size: .; j_call: TRBJ2-1; v_call: TRBV7-7; d_call: TRBD1; cdr3_aa: CASSLTTGQGAYNEQFF; cdr3_nt: TGTGCTAGCAGCCTCACCACCGGACAGGGGGCGTACAATGAGCAGTTCTTC
clone_size: many; j_call: TRBJ2-3; v_call: TRBV20-1; d_call: .; cdr3_aa: CSASRSPEPDTQYF; cdr3_nt: TGCAGTGCTAGTCGCTCTCCGGAGCCAGATACGCAGTATTTT
clone_size: few; j_call: TRBJ2-2; v_call: TRBV20-1; d_call: TRBD1; cdr3_aa: CSASMGQGWGELFF; cdr3_nt: TGCAGTGCTAGTATGGGACAGGGTTGGGGGGAGCTGTTTTTT
clone_size: many; j_call: TRBJ2-2; v_call: TRBV28; d_call: .; cdr3_aa: CASTRLLGAAGELFF; cdr3_nt: TGTGCCAGCACCCGGCTGCTAGGGGCGGCCGGGGAGCTGTTTTTT
clone_size: .; j_call: TRBJ2-1; v_call: TRBV11-2; d_call: .; cdr3_aa: CASSFIVDNEQFF; cdr3_nt: TGTGCCAGCAGCTTTATCGTCGACAATGAGCAGTTCTTC
clone_size: many; j_call: TRBJ2-3; v_call: TRBV4-3; d_call: TRBD2; cdr3_aa: CASSQDESGGRHKKYTQYF; cdr3_nt: TGCGCCAGCAGCCAAGACGAAAGTGGCGGGAGACACAAGAAGTATACGCAGTATTTT
clone_size: .; j_call: TRBJ1-2; v_call: TRBV9; d_call: .; cdr3_aa: CASSVPGRGGNYGYTF; cdr3_nt: TGTGCCAGCAGCGTCCCAGGTCGAGGGGGAAACTATGGCTACACCTTC
clone_size: many; j_call: TRBJ2-3; v_call: TRBV15; d_call: .; cdr3_aa: CATSRVSYSTDTQYF; cdr3_nt: TGTGCCACCAGCAGAGTCAGTTATAGCACAGATACGCAGTATTTT
clone_size: many; j_call: TRBJ2-5; v_call: TRBV6-5; d_call: TRBD2; cdr3_aa: CASSWGLAAQETQYF; cdr3_nt: TGTGCCAGCAGTTGGGGACTAGCGGCCCAAGAGACCCAGTACTTC
clone_size: many; j_call: TRBJ1-1; v_call: TRBV29-1; d_call: TRBD1; cdr3_aa: CSVPGQGDTEAFF; cdr3_nt: TGCAGCGTTCCGGGACAGGGAGATACTGAAGCTTTCTTT
clone_size: few; j_call: TRBJ1-2; v_call: TRBV4-3; d_call: .; cdr3_aa: CASSRQGNAHYGYTF; cdr3_nt: TGCGCCAGCAGCCGGCAGGGTAATGCGCACTATGGCTACACCTTC
clone_size: many; j_call: TRBJ1-5; v_call: TRBV20-1; d_call: .; cdr3_aa: CSARVSQGKPQHF; cdr3_nt: TGCAGTGCTAGAGTCTCACAGGGTAAGCCCCAGCATTTT
clone_size: many; j_call: TRBJ1-6; v_call: TRBV28; d_call: .; cdr3_aa: CASSPQTGSFHF; cdr3_nt: TGTGCCAGCAGTCCACAGACAGGCTCCTTCCACTTT
clone_size: many; j_call: TRBJ1-1; v_call: TRBV12-3/TRBV12-4; d_call: .; cdr3_aa: CASSFTGMNTEAFF; cdr3_nt: TGTGCCAGCAGTTTTACAGGTATGAACACTGAAGCTTTCTTT
clone_size: .; j_call: TRBJ1-5; v_call: TRBV19; d_call: TRBD1; cdr3_aa: CASSITGQAYNQPQHF; cdr3_nt: TGTGCCAGTAGCATAACGGGACAGGCCTACAATCAGCCCCAGCATTTT
clone_size: many; j_call: TRBJ1-3; v_call: TRBV29-1; d_call: .; cdr3_aa: CSAVGGSENTIYF; cdr3_nt: TGCAGCGCCGTCGGGGGTTCGGAGAACACCATATATTTT
clone_size: many; j_call: TRBJ1-2; v_call: TRBV20-1; d_call: TRBD1; cdr3_aa: CSASWQGGYGYTF; cdr3_nt: TGCAGTGCTAGTTGGCAGGGGGGATATGGCTACACCTTC
clone_size: .; j_call: TRBJ2-2; v_call: TRBV20-1; d_call: .; cdr3_aa: CSAEGAGELFF; cdr3_nt: TGCAGTGCTGAGGGCGCCGGGGAGCTGTTTTTT
clone_size: .; j_call: TRBJ1-4; v_call: TRBV30; d_call: .; cdr3_aa: CAWKGRRNEKLFF; cdr3_nt: TGTGCCTGGAAGGGCAGACGTAATGAAAAACTGTTTTTT
clone_size: .; j_call: TRBJ2-1; v_call: TRBV27; d_call: TRBD2; cdr3_aa: CASSFSGGWANNKQFF; cdr3_nt: TGTGCCAGCAGTTTCTCGGGAGGGTGGGCGAACAATAAGCAGTTCTTC
clone_size: .; j_call: TRBJ1-2; v_call: TRBV12-3/TRBV12-4; d_call: TRBD1; cdr3_aa: CASSRKTGGLGYTF; cdr3_nt: TGTGCCAGCAGTCGAAAGACAGGGGGCCTTGGCTACACCTTC
clone_size: many; j_call: TRBJ1-1; v_call: TRBV4-2; d_call: .; cdr3_aa: CASSQESEAFF; cdr3_nt: TGTGCCAGCAGCCAAGAGTCTGAAGCTTTCTTT
clone_size: many; j_call: TRBJ2-7; v_call: TRBV28; d_call: .; cdr3_aa: CASSLSGSSYEQYF; cdr3_nt: TGTGCCAGCAGTTTATCGGGCAGCTCATACGAGCAGTACTTC
clone_size: many; j_call: TRBJ2-2; v_call: TRBV5-1; d_call: TRBD2; cdr3_aa: CASSSTTGGTGELFF; cdr3_nt: TGCGCCAGCAGCTCTACCACGGGGGGCACCGGGGAGCTGTTTTTT
clone_size: many; j_call: TRBJ2-7; v_call: TRBV4-3; d_call: .; cdr3_aa: CASSLGVRDSYEQYF; cdr3_nt: TGCGCCAGCAGCCTCGGGGTCAGGGACTCCTACGAGCAGTACTTC
clone_size: .; j_call: TRBJ2-7; v_call: TRBV9; d_call: TRBD2; cdr3_aa: CASSGGVAGDIAYF; cdr3_nt: TGTGCCAGCAGCGGGGGGGTAGCGGGAGATATTGCGTACTTC
clone_size: many; j_call: TRBJ2-5; v_call: TRBV7-9; d_call: TRBD1; cdr3_aa: CASSPGTGVETQYF; cdr3_nt: TGTGCCAGCAGCCCCGGGACAGGGGTAGAGACCCAGTACTTC
clone_size: many; j_call: TRBJ2-7; v_call: TRBV12-3/TRBV12-4; d_call: TRBD2; cdr3_aa: CASSLAPGGEQYF; cdr3_nt: TGTGCCAGCAGTTTAGCCCCGGGGGGCGAGCAGTACTTC
clone_size: many; j_call: TRBJ1-1; v_call: TRBV27; d_call: .; cdr3_aa: CASSFRGGGTEAFF; cdr3_nt: TGTGCCAGCAGTTTCCGTGGGGGAGGGACTGAAGCTTTCTTT
clone_size: many; j_call: TRBJ2-3; v_call: TRBV29-1; d_call: .; cdr3_aa: CSVAHSLSTDTQYF; cdr3_nt: TGCAGCGTTGCTCACTCCCTTAGCACAGATACGCAGTATTTT
clone_size: .; j_call: TRBJ2-7; v_call: TRBV21-1; d_call: .; cdr3_aa: CASSNIVPSCSYEQYF; cdr3_nt: TGTGCCAGCAGCAATATCGTCCCCTCCTGCTCCTACGAGCAGTACTTC
clone_size: few; j_call: TRBJ2-7; v_call: TRBV21-1; d_call: .; cdr3_aa: CASSKYASSYEQYF; cdr3_nt: TGTGCCAGCAGCAAATACGCTAGCTCCTACGAGCAGTACTTC
clone_size: many; j_call: TRBJ2-5; v_call: TRBV12-5; d_call: .; cdr3_aa: CASGPCEVGQETQYF; cdr3_nt: TGTGCTAGTGGTCCGTGCGAGGTAGGCCAAGAGACCCAGTACTTC
clone_size: many; j_call: TRBJ1-4; v_call: TRBV5-1; d_call: TRBD1; cdr3_aa: CASSPGTGFHATNEKLFF; cdr3_nt: TGCGCCAGCAGCCCCGGGACAGGGTTCCATGCAACTAATGAAAAACTGTTTTTT
clone_size: many; j_call: TRBJ1-4; v_call: TRBV5-1; d_call: .; cdr3_aa: CASSVSGLTNEKLFF; cdr3_nt: TGCGCCAGCAGCGTCTCAGGTTTAACTAATGAAAAACTGTTTTTT
clone_size: many; j_call: TRBJ1-2; v_call: TRBV6-4; d_call: .; cdr3_aa: CASSDQLGGAPYGYTF; cdr3_nt: TGTGCCAGCAGTGACCAACTTGGGGGGGCGCCGTATGGCTACACCTTC
clone_size: many; j_call: TRBJ2-3; v_call: TRBV4-2; d_call: .; cdr3_aa: CASSQDPDGTDTQYF; cdr3_nt: TGTGCCAGCAGCCAAGACCCGGACGGCACAGATACGCAGTATTTT
clone_size: few; j_call: TRBJ2-3; v_call: TRBV7-9; d_call: .; cdr3_aa: CASSSFIDTQYF; cdr3_nt: TGTGCCAGCAGCTCCTTCATAGATACGCAGTATTTT
clone_size: many; j_call: TRBJ1-2; v_call: TRBV6-1; d_call: .; cdr3_aa: CASRTTGDYGYTF; cdr3_nt: TGTGCCAGCAGAACTACGGGCGACTATGGCTACACCTTC
clone_size: many; j_call: TRBJ2-7; v_call: TRBV20-1; d_call: .; cdr3_aa: CSALAPRSYEQYF; cdr3_nt: TGCAGTGCTTTGGCACCCCGTTCCTACGAGCAGTACTTC